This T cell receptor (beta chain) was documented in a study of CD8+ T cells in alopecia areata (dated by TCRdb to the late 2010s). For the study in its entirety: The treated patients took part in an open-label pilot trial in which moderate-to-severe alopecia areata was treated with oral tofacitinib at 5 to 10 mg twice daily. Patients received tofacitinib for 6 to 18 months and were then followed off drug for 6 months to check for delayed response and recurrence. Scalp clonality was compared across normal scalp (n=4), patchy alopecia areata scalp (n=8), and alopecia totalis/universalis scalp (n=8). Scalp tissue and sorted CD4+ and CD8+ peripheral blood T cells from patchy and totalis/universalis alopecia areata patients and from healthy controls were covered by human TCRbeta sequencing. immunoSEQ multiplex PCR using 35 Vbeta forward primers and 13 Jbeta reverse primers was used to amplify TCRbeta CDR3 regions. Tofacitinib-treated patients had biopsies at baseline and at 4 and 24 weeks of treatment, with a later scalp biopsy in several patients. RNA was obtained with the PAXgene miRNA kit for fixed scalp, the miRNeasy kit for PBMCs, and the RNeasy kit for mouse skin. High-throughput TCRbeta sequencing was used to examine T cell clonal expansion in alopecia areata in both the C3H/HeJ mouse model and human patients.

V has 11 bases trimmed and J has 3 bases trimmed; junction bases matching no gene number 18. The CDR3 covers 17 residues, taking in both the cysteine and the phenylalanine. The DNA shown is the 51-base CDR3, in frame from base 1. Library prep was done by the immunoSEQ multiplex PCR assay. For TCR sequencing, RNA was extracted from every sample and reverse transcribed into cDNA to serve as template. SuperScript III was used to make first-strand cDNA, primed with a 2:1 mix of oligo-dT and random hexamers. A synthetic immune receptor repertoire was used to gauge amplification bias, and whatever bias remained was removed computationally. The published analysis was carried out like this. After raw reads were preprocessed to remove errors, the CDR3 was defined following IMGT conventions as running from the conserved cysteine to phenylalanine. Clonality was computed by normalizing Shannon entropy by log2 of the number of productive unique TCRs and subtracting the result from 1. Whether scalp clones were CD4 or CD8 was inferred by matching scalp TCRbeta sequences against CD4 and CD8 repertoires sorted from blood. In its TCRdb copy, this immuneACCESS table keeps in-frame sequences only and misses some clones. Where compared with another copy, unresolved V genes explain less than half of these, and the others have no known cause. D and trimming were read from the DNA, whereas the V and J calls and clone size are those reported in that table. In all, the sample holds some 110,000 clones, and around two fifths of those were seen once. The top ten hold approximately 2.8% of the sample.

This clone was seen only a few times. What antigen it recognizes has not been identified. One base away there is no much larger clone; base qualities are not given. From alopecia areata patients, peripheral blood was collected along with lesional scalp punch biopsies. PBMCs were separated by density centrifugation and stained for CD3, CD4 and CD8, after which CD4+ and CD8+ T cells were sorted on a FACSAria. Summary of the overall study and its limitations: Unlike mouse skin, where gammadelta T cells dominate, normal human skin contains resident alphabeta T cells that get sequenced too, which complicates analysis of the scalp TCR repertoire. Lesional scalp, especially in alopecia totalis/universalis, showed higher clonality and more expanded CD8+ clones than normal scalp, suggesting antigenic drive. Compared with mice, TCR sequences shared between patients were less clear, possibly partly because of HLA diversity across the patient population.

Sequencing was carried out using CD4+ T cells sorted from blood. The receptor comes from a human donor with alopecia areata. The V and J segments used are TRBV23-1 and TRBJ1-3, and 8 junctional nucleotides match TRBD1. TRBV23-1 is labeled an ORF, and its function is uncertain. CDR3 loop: CAGLGAQDRGDGNTIYF. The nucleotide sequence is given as TGCGCCGGCCTGGGGGCCCAAGACAGGGGCGATGGAAACACCATATATTTT.